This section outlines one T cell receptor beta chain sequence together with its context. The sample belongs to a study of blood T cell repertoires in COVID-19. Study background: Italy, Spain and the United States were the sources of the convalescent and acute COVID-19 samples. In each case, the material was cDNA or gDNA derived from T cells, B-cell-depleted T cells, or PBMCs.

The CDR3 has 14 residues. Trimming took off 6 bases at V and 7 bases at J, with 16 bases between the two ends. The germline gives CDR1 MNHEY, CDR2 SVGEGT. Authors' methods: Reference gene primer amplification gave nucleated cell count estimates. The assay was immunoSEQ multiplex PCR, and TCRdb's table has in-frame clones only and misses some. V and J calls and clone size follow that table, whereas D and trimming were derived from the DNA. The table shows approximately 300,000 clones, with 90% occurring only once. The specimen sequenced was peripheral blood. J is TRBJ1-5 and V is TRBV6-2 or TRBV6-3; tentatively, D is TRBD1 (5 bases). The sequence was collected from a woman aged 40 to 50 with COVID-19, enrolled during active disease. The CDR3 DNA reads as TGTGCCAGCAGCCCCGACAGTACAGGCCAGCCCCAGCATTTT. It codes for CASSPDSTGQPQHF.